This TCR beta chain derives from a study of shared clonotypes between healthy human individuals. The repertoire was sequenced with immunoSEQ multiplex PCR; TCRdb's copy has only in-frame clones and lacks some. The table includes 2 million to 2.5 million clones, 85% to 95% detected once. As concerns this clone: The antigen remains undetermined.

The germline CDR1 and CDR2 sequences are SQVTM and ANQGSEA. V trimming: 3 bases; J trimming: 4 bases; junction bases outside the gene matches: 12. CDR3 length: 16 amino acids. Study-wide results and limits: Of the naive CD4 clonotypes, approximately 5% were shared across several donors.

The receptor comes from a young man in good health. Some clones in this sample may be carry-over from other donors' samples. The chain recombines TRBV29-1 with TRBJ2-1; the match to TRBD2 covers 7 bases. Sequencing input: naive CD4+ T cells from PBMCs. Subset denoted: CD45RA+ positively selected. The CDR3 bases are TGCAGCGTTGATAATCGTGGGGAGGGCCTATACAATGAGCAGTTCTTC. As protein: CSVDNRGEGLYNEQFF.